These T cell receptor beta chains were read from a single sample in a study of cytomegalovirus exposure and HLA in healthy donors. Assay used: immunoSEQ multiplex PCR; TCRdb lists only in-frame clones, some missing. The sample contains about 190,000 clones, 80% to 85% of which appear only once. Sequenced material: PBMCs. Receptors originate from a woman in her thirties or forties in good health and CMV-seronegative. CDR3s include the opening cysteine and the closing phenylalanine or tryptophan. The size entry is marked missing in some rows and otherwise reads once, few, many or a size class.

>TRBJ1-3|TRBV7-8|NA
CASSFGGGTSGNTIYF
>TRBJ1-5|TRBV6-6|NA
CASTVLNQPQHF
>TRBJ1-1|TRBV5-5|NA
CASSKTAPNTEAFF
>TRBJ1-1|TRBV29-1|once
CSFSGLQGAKAEAFF
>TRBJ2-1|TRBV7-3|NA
CASSLDRYNEQFF
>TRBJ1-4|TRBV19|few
CASSIRRDSAATNEKLFF
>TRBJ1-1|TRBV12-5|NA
CASGLPLDRGMNTEAFF
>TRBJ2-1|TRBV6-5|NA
CASSSGGRALNEQFF
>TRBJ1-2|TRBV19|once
CASSARQGENYGYTF
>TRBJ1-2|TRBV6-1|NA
CASSGGDSKGYTF
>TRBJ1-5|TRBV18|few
CASSPSSNQPQHF
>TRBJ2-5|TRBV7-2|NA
CASSFQTPSGRETQYF
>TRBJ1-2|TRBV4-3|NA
CASSQGGGQGGNYGYTF
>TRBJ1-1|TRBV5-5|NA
CASSLGMGQGITEAFF
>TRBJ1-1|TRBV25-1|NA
CASTSGGWNTEAFF